This T cell receptor (beta chain) emerged from a study of blood T cells in healthy people across ages. This clonotype has a single count. This CDR3 has 16 amino acids. The germline V and J ends were trimmed by 4 bases and 1 base, with 12 bases remaining between them. CDR1 is SGDLS and CDR2 is YYNGEE in the germline V gene. Primers used in a second PCR of about 6 to 11 cycles were a sample-barcoded 5' primer and a J-beta primer mix. MiXCR, run by TCRdb on the 5' RACE reads, gives a single entry per CDR3 protein. Of about 680,000 distinct CDR3 sequences listed, approximately 50% were seen once; the top ten hold 30% to 40%.

Sequenced sample: blood. The rearrangement uses TRBV9 and TRBJ2-6; D is undetermined. The receptor comes from a woman between 55 and 75 years old in good health. The CDR3 sequence: CASSPQMGSGANVLTF. As DNA, the CDR3 is TGTGCCAGCAGCCCCCAAATGGGATCTGGGGCCAACGTCCTGACTTTC.